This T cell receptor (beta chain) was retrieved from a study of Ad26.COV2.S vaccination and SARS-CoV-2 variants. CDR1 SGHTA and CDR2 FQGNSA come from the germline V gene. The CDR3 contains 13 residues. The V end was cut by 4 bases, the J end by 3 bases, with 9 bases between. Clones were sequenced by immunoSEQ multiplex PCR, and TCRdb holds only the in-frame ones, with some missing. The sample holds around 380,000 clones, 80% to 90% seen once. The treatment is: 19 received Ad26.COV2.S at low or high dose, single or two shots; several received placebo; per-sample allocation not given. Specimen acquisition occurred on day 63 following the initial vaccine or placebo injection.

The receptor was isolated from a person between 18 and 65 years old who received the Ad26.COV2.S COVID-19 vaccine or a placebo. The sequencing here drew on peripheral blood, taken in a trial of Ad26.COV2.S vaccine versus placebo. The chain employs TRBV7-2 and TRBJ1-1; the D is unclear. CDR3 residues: CASSSQTYTEAFF. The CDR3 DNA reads TGTGCCAGCAGCTCCCAAACATACACTGAAGCTTTCTTT. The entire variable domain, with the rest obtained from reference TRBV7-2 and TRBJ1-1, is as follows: GAGVSQSPSNKVTEKGKDVELRCDPISGHTALYWYRQSLGQGLEFLIYFQGNSAPDKSGLPSDRFSAERTGGSVSTLTIQRTQQEDSAVYLCASSSQTYTEAFFGQGTRLTVV.